These 27 T cell receptor beta chains share one sample of origin, sequenced in a study of CD8 T cells in Susac syndrome. When the RNA was reverse transcribed, random hexamers were used with an input of about 0.45 to 1 ug. TCRdb re-derived calls from the immunoSEQ multiplex PCR reads in MiXCR, one entry per CDR3 protein. The sample comprises some 190,000 distinct CDR3 sequences, 90% to 95% of which are singletons, and 0.1% rests with the top ten. The material sequenced was CD4+ T cells from PBMCs. All receptors derive from a human donor in good health.

The chain has TRBV6-1 and TRBJ2-5, with 13 bases identical to TRBD2. V trimming: 5 bases; J trimming: 5 bases; junction bases outside the gene matches: 8. The CDR3 extends over 16 amino acids. In germline, CDR1 is MNHNS, CDR2 SASEGT. CDR3 sequence: CASSRATSGGWETQYF. DNA for the CDR3: TGTGCCAGCAGTCGGGCGACTAGCGGGGGGTGGGAGACCCAGTACTTC.

J is TRBJ2-7 and V is TRBV28; D may be TRBD1 or TRBD2 (5 bases each). Germline CDR1 and CDR2: MDHEN and SYDVKM. This CDR3 has 12 residues. Trimming took off 5 bases at V and 7 bases at J, with 12 bases between the two ends. The CDR3 reads CASSLRQREQYV. CDR3 in DNA: TGTGCCAGCAGTCTCCGACAGCGGGAGCAGTACGTC.

The rearrangement joins TRBV7-2 to TRBJ1-2, with TRBD1 identical over 11 bases. The germline CDR1 and CDR2 sequences are SGHTA and FQGNSA. The V and J ends lost 1 base and 6 bases, in that order; junction bases with no gene match: 4. The CDR3 is 15 amino acids. The DNA for the CDR3 is TGTGCCAGCAGCTTAGAGGGGACAGGGGGGGATGGCTACACCTTC. Protein product: CASSLEGTGGDGYTF.

J is TRBJ2-5 and V is TRBV2; D uncertain. Trimming cost V 7 bases and J 2 bases, with 5 bases left between them. Looked up from germline, CDR1 is SNHLY and CDR2 is FYNNEI. The CDR3 has 11 residues. CDR3 sequence: CASMYQETQYF. The DNA of the CDR3 is TGTGCCAGCATGTATCAAGAGACCCAGTACTTC.

The sample holds one count of this clonotype. V usage is TRBV29-1 and J usage is TRBJ1-1; D not certain. Germline lookup yields CDR1 SQVTM and CDR2 ANQGSEA. V was shortened by 8 bases and J by 7 bases, with 17 bases between the two germline ends. The CDR3 is 12 residues long. The CDR3 bases are TGCAGCATGAGCCCGGTCTCGGGTGAAGCTTTCTTT. This sequence encodes CSMSPVSGEAFF.

The J gene is TRBJ2-5, the V gene TRBV6-2 or TRBV6-3; 14 nucleotides agree with TRBD2. Trimming at V came to 6 bases and at J to 9 bases, leaving 6 bases not matched to a gene. The germline V gene encodes CDR1 MNHEY and CDR2 SVGEGT. This CDR3 contains 14 residues. CDR3 in amino acids: CASSRGTSGGPQYF. The CDR3 DNA reads as TGTGCCAGCAGCCGTGGGACTAGCGGGGGTCCCCAGTACTTC.

The chain is built from TRBV3-1 and TRBJ1-1, with D possibly TRBD1 on 5 matching bases. The CDR3 consists of 15 residues. The V gene's germline CDR1 is LGHDT and CDR2 YNNKEL (reference sequence). Trimming removed 4 bases at V and 0 bases at J, with 12 bases between. CDR3 region: CASSPRVRLNTEAFF. In DNA form, the CDR3 reads TGTGCCAGCAGCCCCAGGGTACGGCTGAACACTGAAGCTTTCTTT.

V is TRBV5-4 and J is TRBJ1-2, with D possibly being TRBD1 (6 bases). CDR1 is SGHNT and CDR2 is YYREEE in the germline V gene (reference sequence). V lost 4 bases, J lost 5 bases, and 18 bases lay in between. This CDR3 is built from 15 residues. Written as DNA, the CDR3 is TGTGCCAGCAGCCCTGAGGGGGTTGCCTTATATGGCTACACCTTC. Its translation is CASSPEGVALYGYTF.

The chain has TRBV6-1 and TRBJ2-5; maybe TRBD2 (5 bases). Trimming pared 6 bases from V and 7 bases from J, leaving 18 bases between. This CDR3 is 14 amino acids long. Germline loops: CDR1 MNHNS, CDR2 SASEGT. CDR3 sequence reads: CASRRAGGSGTQYF. CDR3 nucleotide sequence: TGTGCCAGCAGGAGGGCAGGAGGAAGCGGGACCCAGTACTTC.

The J gene is TRBJ2-3, the V gene TRBV13; a possible D gene is TRBD2 (6 bases). With 2 bases removed from V and 4 bases from J, the gap between germline ends came to 19 bases. Germline assignment: CDR1 PRHDT and CDR2 FYEKMQ (reference sequence). CDR3 length: 17 amino acids. Here the CDR3 reads CASSLRVGGVAADTQYF. In DNA, the CDR3 is TGTGCCAGCAGCTTACGGGTTGGAGGGGTTGCGGCAGATACGCAGTATTTT.

The rearrangement uses TRBV6-2 or TRBV6-3 and TRBJ1-1; D perhaps matches TRBD1 (5 bases). This CDR3 spans 14 amino acids. Germline V gene sequence: CDR1 MNHEY, CDR2 SVGEGT. The V gene lost 8 bases and the J gene lost 9 bases, with 22 bases spanning the gap. CDR3 amino acids: CASGEGPPETKAFF. CDR3 coding DNA: TGTGCCAGCGGAGAGGGACCACCTGAAACCAAAGCTTTCTTT.

The chain has TRBV20-1 and TRBJ2-5, with 8 nucleotides matching TRBD1. This CDR3 comprises 15 residues. CDR1 and CDR2 (germline): DFQATT, SNEGSKA (reference sequence). Unmatched junction bases numbered 7, after V lost 2 bases and J lost 2 bases. The CDR3 spells CSARQYRGRQETQYF. CDR3 DNA: TGCAGTGCTAGACAATACAGGGGGAGGCAAGAGACCCAGTACTTC.

This clonotype was counted once. V is TRBV29-1 and J is TRBJ2-1, with 9 bases matching TRBD2. J gave up 13 bases and V 6 bases, and 13 bases lay outside the gene matches. The CDR3 spans 13 residues. In germline, CDR1 is SQVTM, CDR2 ANQGSEA. The CDR3 region is CSVRIGASGDQFF. In DNA form, the CDR3 reads TGCAGCGTCCGCATAGGTGCTAGCGGGGATCAGTTCTTC.

The genes are TRBV29-1 and TRBJ2-6; D may be TRBD1 or TRBD2 (5 bases each). The germline CDR1 and CDR2 sequences are SQVTM and ANQGSEA. This CDR3 comprises 17 residues. Trimming removed 0 bases at V and 4 bases at J, with 16 bases between. CDR3 sequence: CSVEDTGAGAGANVLTF. The CDR3 nucleotides read TGCAGCGTTGAAGATACCGGGGCCGGAGCCGGGGCCAACGTCCTGACTTTC.

The chain uses TRBV3-1 and TRBJ1-6, with D hard to call. CDR1 is LGHDT, CDR2 YNNKEL, per germline (reference sequence). The length of the CDR3 is 15 residues. V was shortened by 0 bases and J by 5 bases, with 8 bases between the two germline ends. CDR3 DNA sequence: TGTGCCAGCAGCCAAGATATAATGGATAATTCACCCCTCCACTTT. Protein product: CASSQDIMDNSPLHF. The variable domain in full, completed from reference TRBV3-1 and TRBJ1-6, reads DTAVSQTPKYLVTQMGNDKSIKCEQNLGHDTMYWYKQDSKKFLKIMFSYNNKELIINETVPNRFSPKSPDKAHLNLHINSLELGDSAVYFCASSQDIMDNSPLHFGNGTRLTVT.

The V gene is TRBV12-3 or TRBV12-4, the J gene TRBJ2-2, with D hard to call. This CDR3 is built from 12 residues. V was pared by 8 bases and J by 4 bases, with 8 bases between. Here the CDR3 reads CASGKFTGELFF. The CDR3 bases are TGTGCCAGCGGCAAATTCACCGGGGAGCTGTTTTTT.

This chain joins TRBV9 and TRBJ2-5, with 7 positions matching TRBD1. The CDR3 runs 15 residues. CDR1 and CDR2 from the germline V gene are SGDLS and YYNGEE. With 0 bases clipped from V and 5 bases from J, the junction kept 7 bases outside the gene matches. DNA of the CDR3: TGTGCCAGCAGCGTAGGAACAGGGGACGGGGAGACCCAGTACTTC. It specifies CASSVGTGDGETQYF.

V gene TRBV7-2 combines with J gene TRBJ1-1; D unclear. CDR3 size: 11 residues. V shed 5 bases and J shed 7 bases, with 8 bases lying between them. Germline assignment: CDR1 SGHTA and CDR2 FQGNSA. In DNA form, the CDR3 reads TGTGCCAGCAGCGCCGTTGATGAAGCTTTCTTT. Encoded protein: CASSAVDEAFF.

The chain links TRBV20-1 to TRBJ2-1; D possibly uses TRBD1 or TRBD2 (5 bases each). Trimming shortened V by 4 bases and J by 4 bases, and 17 bases separated the two germline ends. From germline, CDR1 is DFQATT and CDR2 SNEGSKA (reference sequence). This CDR3 has 15 residues. CDR3 bases: TGCAGTGCTACAAGGGACGGCCCTCGGTACAATGAGCAGTTCTTC. Protein: CSATRDGPRYNEQFF.

The genes are TRBV5-1 and TRBJ2-4, with TRBD1 identical over 9 bases. Unmatched junction bases numbered 11, after V lost 4 bases and J lost 6 bases. The germline V gene encodes CDR1 SGHRS and CDR2 YFSETQ. The CDR3 is 16 residues long. Here the CDR3 DNA reads TGCGCCAGCAGCCCAATTCCGGGACAGGGTGGAAACATTCAGTACTTC. Translated, it gives CASSPIPGQGGNIQYF. Together with reference TRBV5-1 and TRBJ2-4, the CDR3 gives the full variable domain: KAGVTQTPRYLIKTRGQQVTLSCSPISGHRSVSWYQQTPGQGLQFLFEYFSETQRNKGNFPGRFSGRQFSNSRSEMNVSTLELGDSALYLCASSPIPGQGGNIQYFGAGTRLSVL.

The CDR3 loop is CASNKDRVVTEAFF. For the CDR3, the DNA is TGTGCCAGCAACAAAGACAGGGTGGTCACTGAAGCTTTCTTT. V gene TRBV12-3 or TRBV12-4 combines with J gene TRBJ1-1; 7 bases align to TRBD1. The CDR3 totals 14 residues. Trimming cost V 7 bases and J 4 bases; bases outside gene matches: 9.

This chain links TRBV6-2 or TRBV6-3 with TRBJ1-5; D gene unclear. The germline V gene has CDR1 MNHEY and CDR2 SVGEGT. The CDR3 sequence is 14 residues long. V lost 6 bases and J lost 7, with 16 bases in between. CDR3 amino acids: CASRGGGRGQPQHF. CDR3 nucleotides: TGTGCCAGCAGAGGTGGAGGGCGTGGGCAGCCCCAGCATTTT.

This chain links TRBV9 with TRBJ2-1; 8 nucleotides agree with TRBD1. With 2 bases clipped from V and 5 bases from J, the junction kept 3 bases outside the gene matches. The CDR3 consists of 14 residues. The germline gives CDR1 SGDLS, CDR2 YYNGEE. CDR3 region: CASSVGQGNNEQFF. CDR3 DNA: TGTGCCAGCAGCGTTGGACAGGGAAACAATGAGCAGTTCTTC.

The chain links TRBV6-5 to TRBJ1-4, with TRBD1 matching over 7 bases. The trim removed 2 bases at V and 8 bases at J, leaving 5 bases unmatched. This CDR3 spans 14 amino acids. Per the germline V gene, CDR1 is MNHEY and CDR2 is SVGAGI. The CDR3 here is CASSYRQGHEKLFF. CDR3 nucleotide sequence: TGTGCCAGCAGTTACCGACAGGGCCACGAAAAACTGTTTTTT.

The chain is built from TRBV7-2 and TRBJ1-5; TRBD1 matches 10 bases. Germline assignment: CDR1 SGHTA and CDR2 FQGNSA. V was pared by 0 bases and J by 5 bases, with 13 bases of the junction left unmatched. The CDR3 extends over 19 amino acids. This chain's CDR3 is CASSLATLPGQGSDQPQHF. The CDR3 nucleotides read TGTGCCAGCAGCTTAGCCACCTTACCGGGACAGGGGTCTGATCAGCCCCAGCATTTT.

The chain carries TRBV5-1 and TRBJ2-5; no clear D gene. Germline CDR1 reads SGHRS; CDR2 reads YFSETQ. This CDR3 has 12 amino acids. The germline V and J ends were trimmed by 4 bases and 7 bases, with 11 bases remaining between them. The DNA for the CDR3 is TGCGCCAGCAGCCCACCCGGCGCGACCCAGTACTTC. Its protein product is CASSPPGATQYF.

CDR3 DNA sequence: TGCGCCAGCGAGTCGCGTGGGAACACTGAAGCTTTCTTT. This sequence encodes CASESRGNTEAFF. The rearrangement links TRBV4-1 to TRBJ1-1; D is uncertain. Trimming left V 8 bases short and J 1 base short, with 11 bases between. The CDR3 covers 13 residues. CDR1 and CDR2 from the germline V gene are MGHRA and YSYEKL.